The 6 T cell receptor beta chains below come from one sample, sequenced in a study of blood T cell repertoires in COVID-19. The table came from immunoSEQ multiplex PCR; TCRdb's copy has only in-frame clones and leaves some out. The table shows 100,000 or so clones, with 70% to 85% occurring only once. The material sequenced was peripheral blood. Receptors were obtained from a man between 60 and 75 years old with active or convalescent COVID-19.

The chain links TRBV7-6 to TRBJ2-3, with TRBD2 matching over 10 bases. There are 18 residues in the CDR3. Germline CDR1 SGHVS, CDR2 FNYEAQ. V dropped 2 bases and J dropped 2; count of bases not matched to a gene: 10. The CDR3 protein is CASSLLPRTSGLTDTQYF. The CDR3 region has the DNA TGTGCCAGCAGCTTATTACCCCGGACTAGCGGACTCACAGATACGCAGTATTTT.

This clone was found once. The rearrangement links TRBV30 to TRBJ1-6; 9 bases fit TRBD1. Trimming took 1 base from V and 7 from J; bases not matched to a gene: 8. This CDR3 is built from 16 residues. Germline CDR1 and CDR2: GTSNPN and SVGIG (reference sequence). The CDR3 DNA follows: TGTGCCTGGAGTGCAGGACAGGGGAATGGCAATTCACCCCTCCACTTT. As protein: CAWSAGQGNGNSPLHF.

V and J are TRBV5-6 and TRBJ2-3; TRBD2 aligns across 9 bases. The CDR3 has 17 residues. The germline V gene has CDR1 SGHDT and CDR2 YYEEEE. V lost 0 bases to trimming and J lost 2 bases; unmatched junction nucleotides: 7. Written as DNA, the CDR3 is TGTGCCAGCAGCTTGGATCTAGCGGGGCCCACCACAGATACGCAGTATTTT. Translated, it gives CASSLDLAGPTTDTQYF.

V and J are TRBV10-3 and TRBJ1-2; possible D gene TRBD1, 5 bases. V dropped 5 bases and J dropped 4 bases, with 8 bases sitting between them. CDR3 length equals 12 residues. Germline assignment: CDR1 ENHRY and CDR2 SYGVKD. The CDR3 loop reads CAISQDSYGYTF. The DNA of the CDR3 is TGTGCCATCAGTCAAGACAGCTATGGCTACACCTTC.

The CDR3 bases are TGTGCCAGCAGTCCTCAGGGGTTACCACTATACGAGCAGTACGTC. It translates to CASSPQGLPLYEQYV. The rearrangement joins TRBV28 to TRBJ2-7; D is possibly TRBD1 (6 bases). Trimming took off 5 bases at V and 4 bases at J, with 18 bases between the two ends. CDR3 length equals 15 residues. CDR1 is MDHEN, CDR2 SYDVKM, per germline.

The CDR3: CAWSSGEGANYGYTF. The DNA for the CDR3 is TGTGCCTGGAGTAGCGGGGAGGGAGCTAACTATGGCTACACCTTC. The V and J genes are TRBV30 and TRBJ1-2; no firm D call. V was clipped by 2 bases and J by 0 bases, with 13 bases between them. This CDR3 is 15 amino acids long. The V gene's germline CDR1 is GTSNPN and CDR2 SVGIG (reference sequence).